A single sample gave rise to the 2 T cell receptor beta chains below, sequenced in a study of Graves' ophthalmopathy and Graves' hyperthyroidism. Using RNA transcripts, the TCR beta CDR3 regions were amplified. RT-PCR with HTBI primers came first, then second-round multiplex PCR. TCRdb re-called the multiplex PCR reads with MiXCR, one entry per CDR3 protein. The repertoire holds about 740,000 distinct CDR3 sequences, with approximately 40% as singletons. Source material: peripheral blood. The origin of the receptors is an adult man with Graves' ophthalmopathy.

The CDR3 is CASRSGGHSYEQYF. The CDR3 DNA reads TGTGCCAGCAGGAGCGGGGGGCACTCCTACGAGCAGTACTTC. The chain employs TRBV12-3 or TRBV12-4 and TRBJ2-7; the match to TRBD2 covers 9 bases. This CDR3 is built from 14 residues. Trimming at V came to 6 bases and at J to 0 bases, leaving 3 bases not matched to a gene.

V usage is TRBV29-1 and J usage is TRBJ1-1; no definite D call. The germline V gene encodes CDR1 SQVTM and CDR2 ANQGSEA. The CDR3 has 11 amino acids. Trimming cost V 8 bases and J 1 base, with 8 bases left between them. The CDR3 loop reads CSSQQNTEAFF. CDR3 nucleotide sequence: TGCAGCTCCCAACAGAACACTGAAGCTTTCTTT.